Presented here are 22 T cell receptor beta chains from one specimen sequenced in a study of cytomegalovirus exposure and HLA in healthy donors (dated by TCRdb to 2016 to 2017). Library preparation used the immunoSEQ multiplex PCR assay. For the multiplex PCR, a mixture combining 60 forward primers for TCR Vbeta segments and 13 reverse primers for TCR Jbeta segments was used. This is the immuneACCESS table as TCRdb keeps it, with only in-frame sequences that have V and J called. A part of the clones is gone; compared with another copy, unresolved V genes explain less than half, and the rest is unexplained. Counted in this sample were more than 130,000 clones; 78% of them appeared once. 2.5% to 3.5% of the sample lies in the top ten. The sequencing sample was made of PBMCs. These receptors all stem from a male donor in good health and CMV-seronegative.

The chain employs TRBV29-1 and TRBJ2-3; the match to TRBD2 covers 9 bases. CDR1 is SQVTM, CDR2 ANQGSEA, per germline. The CDR3 spans 12 residues. J lost 6 bases, V lost 4 bases, and 2 bases had no gene match. CDR3 in amino acids: CSVVLAGDTQYF. The CDR3 nucleotides are TGCAGCGTTGTCCTAGCGGGGGATACGCAGTATTTT.

This clone has a handful of counts. This chain connects TRBV9 to TRBJ1-5, with TRBD1 matching over 9 bases. The CDR3 sequence is 16 residues long. Germline-derived CDR1 and CDR2 are SGDLS and YYNGEE. V was pared by 5 bases and J by 1 base, with 7 bases of the junction left unmatched. This CDR3 is CASRSAGTGSNQPQHF. In DNA, the CDR3 is TGTGCCAGCAGGTCCGCCGGGACAGGGAGCAATCAGCCCCAGCATTTT.

This chain joins TRBV2 and TRBJ1-6; 8 bases map to TRBD1. V lost 6 bases and J lost 6; bases outside the gene matches: 4. Germline assignment: CDR1 SNHLY and CDR2 FYNNEI. This CDR3 region has 14 residues. As DNA, the CDR3 is TGTGCCAGCAGAAAGGACAGGGTTAATTCACCCCTCCACTTT. It translates to CASRKDRVNSPLHF.

V is TRBV7-6 and J is TRBJ1-1, with D perhaps matching TRBD1 (6 bases). Germline CDR1 and CDR2: SGHVS and FNYEAQ. CDR3 size: 16 residues. Trimming took 5 bases from V and 4 from J, leaving 20 bases between them. Here the CDR3 DNA reads TGTGCCAGCAGCATCGACACCCAGGGGCTTATCACTGAAGCTTTCTTT. It codes for CASSIDTQGLITEAFF.

The chain joins TRBV7-2 to TRBJ2-2; D is perhaps TRBD2 (6 bases). The V end lost 8 bases, the J end lost 2 bases, and 12 bases lay between the germline ends. Germline V gene sequence: CDR1 SGHTA, CDR2 FQGNSA. CDR3 length equals 14 residues. The CDR3: CASGRDFNTGELFF. CDR3 bases: TGTGCCAGCGGCCGGGACTTTAACACCGGGGAGCTGTTTTTT.

This clone was seen only once. The CDR3 coding sequence is TGTGCCAGCAAAATATCCAGCGGGCCAACTAATGAAAAACTGTTTTTT. Protein: CASKISSGPTNEKLFF. The J gene is TRBJ1-4, the V gene TRBV2, with unresolved D. There are 16 residues in the CDR3. Per germline, CDR1 SNHLY and CDR2 FYNNEI. The V end lost 7 bases, the J end lost 0 bases, and 15 bases lay between the germline ends.

This chain joins TRBV29-1 and TRBJ2-3; D possibly corresponds to TRBD2 (5 bases). The V gene lost 6 bases and the J gene lost 3 bases, with 16 bases spanning the gap. Per the germline V gene, CDR1 is SQVTM and CDR2 is ANQGSEA. The CDR3 loop spans 14 amino acids. The CDR3 region has the DNA TGCAGCGTCAAGGGAGACATGGGGACAGATACGCAGTATTTT. It translates to CSVKGDMGTDTQYF.

The chain links TRBV25-1 to TRBJ1-2, with 10 bases matching TRBD1. Germline assignment: CDR1 MGHDK and CDR2 SYGVNS. The V gene end was trimmed by 5 bases and the J gene end by 4 bases; junction bases not matched to a gene: 7. This CDR3 is built from 15 residues. The CDR3 loop reads CASSRTGGVGYGYTF. CDR3 DNA sequence: TGTGCCAGCAGTAGGACAGGGGGAGTCGGCTATGGCTACACCTTC.

This chain joins TRBV7-2 and TRBJ2-1; 8 bases map to TRBD2. V shed 4 bases and J 4 bases; nucleotides not matched to a gene: 9. The CDR3 runs to 16 residues. Per germline, CDR1 SGHTA and CDR2 FQGNSA. CDR3 nucleotide sequence: TGTGCCAGCAGCTCCACGTTGGTAGCGGGATACAATGAGCAGTTCTTC. Residues: CASSSTLVAGYNEQFF.

The chain carries TRBV6-5 and TRBJ2-2, with D hard to call. The V gene's germline CDR1 is MNHEY and CDR2 SVGAGI. The CDR3 covers 14 residues. The CDR3 DNA sequence: TGTGCAAGTCGGGTTGGTCTGAACACCGGGGAGCTGTTTTTT. It yields the protein CASRVGLNTGELFF.

The chain combines TRBV5-1 with TRBJ1-4; D might be TRBD1 (5 bases). The germline V gene encodes CDR1 SGHRS and CDR2 YFSETQ. The CDR3 is made up of 15 amino acids. V was pared by 3 bases and J by 8 bases, with 17 bases between. The DNA of the CDR3 is TGCGCCAGCAGCTGGGAGGGGAATGTCGGAGAAAAACTGTTTTTT. This encodes CASSWEGNVGEKLFF.

V usage is TRBV10-3 and J usage is TRBJ1-1; 7 nucleotides align to TRBD1. Germline-derived CDR1 and CDR2 are ENHRY and SYGVKD. The J segment lost 3 bases and the V segment lost 6 bases, leaving 7 bases of the junction unmatched. The CDR3 covers 14 residues. The CDR3 DNA sequence: TGTGCCATCAGCGACCCGGGACAGCACACTGAAGCTTTCTTT. Its protein is CAISDPGQHTEAFF.

The CDR3 protein is CASSFWDQEGTYQSYEQYF. The CDR3 DNA is TGTGCCAGCAGCTTTTGGGACCAAGAGGGGACATACCAGTCCTACGAGCAGTACTTC. This sequence joins TRBV7-9 and TRBJ2-7, with D perhaps matching TRBD1 (6 bases). CDR3 size: 19 residues. Trimming removed 3 bases from V and 1 base from J, with 25 bases in between. CDR1 SEHNR and CDR2 FQNEAQ come from the germline V gene (reference sequence).

Only one count was recorded for this clone. The rearrangement uses TRBV7-9 and TRBJ1-1; D not certain. From germline, CDR1 is SEHNR and CDR2 FQNEAQ (reference sequence). The germline V and J ends were trimmed by 3 bases and 4 bases, with 12 bases remaining between them. This CDR3 is built from 14 residues. CDR3 in amino acids: CASSFETLGTEAFF. Here the CDR3 DNA reads TGTGCCAGCAGCTTCGAGACTCTGGGCACTGAAGCTTTCTTT.

Points on this clone: The same CDR3 can be traced to other DNA sequences in this sample. The chain is built from TRBV29-1 and TRBJ2-7, with TRBD1 matching 10 bases. The CDR3 has 12 amino acids. V dropped 6 bases and J dropped 3; count of bases not matched to a gene: 2. Germline V gene data show CDR1 as SQVTM and CDR2 as ANQGSEA. CDR3 loop: CSVRDRGYEQYF. The CDR3 DNA reads TGCAGCGTCCGGGACAGGGGCTACGAGCAGTACTTC.

The chain carries TRBV5-5 and TRBJ2-5; D is uncertain. The CDR3 is 15 amino acids. CDR1 is SGHKS and CDR2 is YYEKEE in the germline V gene (reference sequence). Trimming removed 2 bases from V and 1 base from J, with 12 bases in between. CDR3 in DNA: TGTGCCAGCAGCTTTTTATGGAGTTCCCAAGAGACCCAGTACTTC. Encoded protein: CASSFLWSSQETQYF.

This chain connects TRBV5-1 to TRBJ1-2; D is unresolved. The germline V gene encodes CDR1 SGHRS and CDR2 YFSETQ. This CDR3 is built from 13 residues. V dropped 4 bases and J dropped 8 bases, with 15 bases sitting between them. DNA for the CDR3: TGCGCCAGCAGCACGGGAGGGAAGCGGGGCTACACCTTC. Translated, it gives CASSTGGKRGYTF.

This chain joins TRBV5-1 and TRBJ2-1, with TRBD2 matching 10 bases. CDR1 and CDR2 (germline): SGHRS, YFSETQ. CDR3 length: 19 amino acids. The V and J ends lost 3 bases and 5 bases, in that order; junction bases with no gene match: 17. The CDR3, as DNA: TGCGCCAGCAGCTCGGGCGGGACTAGCGTTTTGGGCGGGGACAATGAGCAGTTCTTC. Protein product: CASSSGGTSVLGGDNEQFF.

This clone was observed once. The chain has TRBV5-6 and TRBJ1-2; 9 bases fit TRBD1. Trimming at V came to 3 bases and at J to 2 bases, leaving 5 bases not matched to a gene. The germline gives CDR1 SGHDT, CDR2 YYEEEE. The CDR3 length is 15 residues. CDR3 amino acids: CASSSDDRGNYGYTF. The CDR3 nucleotides read TGTGCCAGCAGCTCTGATGACAGGGGGAACTATGGCTACACCTTC.

The chain joins TRBV2 to TRBJ2-6; D not certain. The germline CDR1 and CDR2 sequences are SNHLY and FYNNEI. Trimming pared 8 bases from V and 4 bases from J, leaving 12 bases between. This CDR3 is built from 14 residues. The CDR3 DNA is TGTGCCAGCGTCTCCCAGGCAGGGGCCAACGTCCTGACTTTC. Residues: CASVSQAGANVLTF.

This chain links TRBV18 with TRBJ2-5; TRBD2 matches at 10 bases. This CDR3 has 16 residues. Germline-derived CDR1 and CDR2 are KGHSH and LQKENI. V was clipped by 3 bases and J by 7 bases; unmatched bases: 11. As DNA, the CDR3 is TGTGCCAGCTCACCCACCATAGCGGGGGGTGGTGCGACCCAGTACTTC. Protein product: CASSPTIAGGGATQYF.

The chain joins TRBV25-1 to TRBJ2-7; 8 nucleotides line up with TRBD1. Looked up from germline, CDR1 is MGHDK and CDR2 is SYGVNS. The CDR3 is made up of 16 amino acids. Unmatched junction bases numbered 10, after V lost 4 bases and J lost 2 bases. CDR3 in DNA: TGTGCCAGCAGTGCCCCAGGGGGCATAAAAACCTACGAGCAGTACTTC. Its translation is CASSAPGGIKTYEQYF.